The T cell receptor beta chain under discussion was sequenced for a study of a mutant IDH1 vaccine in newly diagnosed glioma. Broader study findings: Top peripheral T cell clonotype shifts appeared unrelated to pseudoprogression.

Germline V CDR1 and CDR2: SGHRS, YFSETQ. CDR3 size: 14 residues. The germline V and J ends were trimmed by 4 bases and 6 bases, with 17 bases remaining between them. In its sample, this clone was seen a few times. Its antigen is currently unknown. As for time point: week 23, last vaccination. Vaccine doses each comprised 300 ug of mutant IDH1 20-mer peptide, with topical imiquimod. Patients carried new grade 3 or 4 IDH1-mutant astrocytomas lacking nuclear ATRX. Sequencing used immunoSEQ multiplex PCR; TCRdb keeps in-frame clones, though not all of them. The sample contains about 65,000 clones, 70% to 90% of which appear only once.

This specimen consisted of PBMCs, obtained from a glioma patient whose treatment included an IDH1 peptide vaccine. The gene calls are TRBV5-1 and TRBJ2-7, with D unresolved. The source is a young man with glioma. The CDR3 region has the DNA TGCGCCAGCAGCGTTCAGGCGACCTCGGCCGAGCAGTACTTC. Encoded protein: CASSVQATSAEQYF.